Below, 23 T cell receptor beta chains from the same sample are listed, as sequenced in a study of PD-L1 blockade in urothelial cancer. Time point here: pretreatment peripheral blood. Measured with immunoSEQ multiplex PCR; TCRdb has only the in-frame clones, and not every one. There are roughly 50,000 clones in the sample; approximately 81% occur only once, and less than 5% lies in the top ten. The sequences come from PBMCs, collected around atezolizumab (anti-PD-L1) treatment. The receptors originated from a man in his 70s with urothelial cancer.

V and J are TRBV19 and TRBJ2-3, with 8 bases fitting TRBD2. The CDR3 is 15 residues long. Germline CDR1 LNHDA, CDR2 SQIVND (reference sequence). J was trimmed by 3 bases and V by 5 bases; bases with no gene match: 7. The CDR3 region has the DNA TGTGCCAGTAGTTCCCAGCGGGGGTTAACAGATACGCAGTATTTT. Translation gives CASSSQRGLTDTQYF.

The chain links TRBV7-3 to TRBJ2-1; TRBD1 aligns across 8 bases. The V segment lost 5 bases and the J segment 5 bases; nucleotides outside the gene matches: 14. The CDR3 has 17 amino acids. In germline, CDR1 is SGHTA, CDR2 FQGTGA. DNA for the CDR3: TGTGCCAGCAGCCCTGGACAGGGAAGAGGATCTAACAATGAGCAGTTCTTC. It is translated as CASSPGQGRGSNNEQFF.

The rearrangement uses TRBV20-1 and TRBJ2-7; D unresolved. From germline, CDR1 is DFQATT and CDR2 SNEGSKA (reference sequence). Deletions cut 6 bases from V and 2 bases from J, with 5 bases between. There are 10 residues in the CDR3. CDR3 nucleotide sequence: TGCAGTGCCGCAGCCTACGAGCAGTACTTC. This codes for CSAAAYEQYF.

The V gene is TRBV27, the J gene TRBJ1-4; 8 bases match TRBD1. The length of the CDR3 is 16 residues. Germline V gene lookup returns CDR1 MNHEY and CDR2 SMNVEV (reference sequence). With 7 bases clipped from V and 9 bases from J, the junction kept 16 bases outside the gene matches. The CDR3 nucleotides are TGTGCCAGCAAAGGAGAAGTCCGGACAGGGCGGCAAAAACTGTTTTTT. Protein sequence: CASKGEVRTGRQKLFF. Drawing the rest from reference TRBV27 and TRBJ1-4, the complete variable domain is EAQVTQNPRYLITVTGKKLTVTCSQNMNHEYMSWYRQDPGLGLRQIYYSMNVEVTDKGDVPEGYKVSRKEKRNFPLILESPSPNQTSLYFCASKGEVRTGRQKLFFGSGTQLSVL.

This clone was observed a few times. The chain joins TRBV5-4 to TRBJ1-1; the match to TRBD1 covers 7 bases. This CDR3 region has 14 residues. Germline values: CDR1 SGHNT, CDR2 YYREEE (reference sequence). Unmatched junction bases numbered 7, after V lost 4 bases and J lost 4 bases. This CDR3 is CASSPDRRLTEAFF. The CDR3, as DNA: TGTGCCAGCAGCCCGGACAGGCGTCTCACTGAAGCTTTCTTT.

The rearrangement uses TRBV15 and TRBJ1-4; tentatively, D is TRBD1 (5 bases). Germline V gene data show CDR1 as LNHNV and CDR2 as YYDKDF (reference sequence). V lost 0 bases and J lost 6, with 23 bases in between. The CDR3 extends over 19 amino acids. CDR3 nucleotide sequence: TGTGCCACCAGCAGAGATCTAAGCACAGGAAAAACAGGCGATGAAAAACTGTTTTTT. Translated: CATSRDLSTGKTGDEKLFF.

The rearrangement joins TRBV5-1 to TRBJ2-1; tentative D call: TRBD2 (5 bases). With 1 base removed from V and 8 bases from J, the gap between germline ends came to 16 bases. Germline CDR1 reads SGHRS; CDR2 reads YFSETQ. This CDR3 contains 15 residues. Here the CDR3 DNA reads TGCGCCAGCAGCTTGTTCGCGGGTGGAGAGGATGAGCAGTTCTTC. This gives the protein CASSLFAGGEDEQFF.

This chain connects TRBV4-3 to TRBJ1-5; D is ambiguous. Germline V gene data show CDR1 as LGHNA and CDR2 as YSLEER. This CDR3 is 15 amino acids long. Deletions cut 2 bases from V and 5 bases from J, with 13 bases between. In nucleotides, the CDR3 is TGCGCCAGCAGCCAACATCGACTAAGTTATCAGCCCCAGCATTTT. Encoded protein: CASSQHRLSYQPQHF.

The chain is built from TRBV29-1 and TRBJ2-7; TRBD1 is a possible D gene (5 bases). Germline lookup yields CDR1 SQVTM and CDR2 ANQGSEA. The V gene lost 4 bases and the J gene lost 1 base, with 8 bases spanning the gap. The CDR3 is 12 amino acids. The CDR3 DNA reads as TGCAGCGTTGCCCAGGGTTCCTACGAGCAGTACTTC. Residues: CSVAQGSYEQYF.

The genes are TRBV6-6 and TRBJ2-1, with D tentatively TRBD2 (7 bases). The germline gives CDR1 MNHNY, CDR2 SVGAGI (reference sequence). Trimming shortened V by 2 bases and J by 5 bases, and 13 bases separated the two germline ends. The CDR3 is made up of 15 amino acids. The CDR3 loop reads CASSYPGGGHNEQFF. The CDR3, as DNA: TGTGCCAGCAGTTACCCGGGGGGCGGGCACAATGAGCAGTTCTTC.

J is TRBJ2-5 and V is TRBV7-7; 9 bases agree with TRBD1. Germline trimming cut 5 bases from V and 5 bases from J; bases unmatched to any gene: 6. The CDR3 is 14 residues long. Germline lookup yields CDR1 SSHAT and CDR2 FNYEAQ (reference sequence). The CDR3 protein is CASSQTGGGETQYF. The CDR3 DNA sequence: TGTGCCAGCAGCCAAACAGGGGGCGGGGAGACCCAGTACTTC. Using reference TRBV7-7 and TRBJ2-5 for the parts outside the CDR3, the full variable domain is GAGVSQSPRYKVTKRGQDVTLRCDPISSHATLYWYQQALGQGPEFLTYFNYEAQPDKSGLPSDRFSAERPEGSISTLTIQRTEQRDSAMYRCASSQTGGGETQYFGPGTRLLVL.

The chain combines TRBV19 with TRBJ2-7; TRBD2 matches 12 bases. In germline, CDR1 is LNHDA, CDR2 SQIVND (reference sequence). The CDR3 consists of 14 residues. J lost 3 bases, V lost 10 bases, and 7 bases had no gene match. CDR3 bases: TGTGCCACTCGACTAGCGGGAGTAGGCTACGAGCAGTACTTC. It is translated as CATRLAGVGYEQYF.

The chain employs TRBV28 and TRBJ2-7; TRBD2 matches at 9 bases. Germline CDR1 and CDR2: MDHEN and SYDVKM. The CDR3 consists of 15 residues. The junction had 13 bases not matched to a gene; V was cut back by 8 bases and J by 5 bases. CDR3 region: CASFPPGGRAHEQYF. The CDR3 DNA sequence: TGTGCCAGCTTCCCTCCGGGCGGGAGGGCCCACGAGCAGTACTTC.

The chain has TRBV19 and TRBJ1-5; perhaps TRBD1 as D (6 bases). The CDR3 covers 16 residues. The V end lost 5 bases, the J end lost 2 bases, and 16 bases lay between the germline ends. CDR1 is LNHDA and CDR2 is SQIVND in the germline V gene (reference sequence). CDR3 sequence reads: CASSFRGPGGNQPQHF. For the CDR3, the DNA is TGTGCCAGTAGTTTCAGGGGCCCTGGGGGCAATCAGCCCCAGCATTTT.

This clone was observed a handful of times. The CDR3 reads CASSVGTGNVQPQHF. The CDR3 bases are TGTGCCAGCAGCGTTGGGACAGGGAATGTTCAGCCCCAGCATTTT. This chain uses TRBV9 with TRBJ1-5, with TRBD1 matching over 9 bases. V lost 2 bases and J lost 6; bases outside the gene matches: 6. Germline V lookup: CDR1 SGDLS, CDR2 YYNGEE. CDR3 size: 15 residues.

CDR3 nucleotide sequence: TGTGCCAGCAGCGACACTCCGGGACTAGCGGGAGGTACGTTCACAGATACGCAGTATTTT. This encodes CASSDTPGLAGGTFTDTQYF. The rearrangement links TRBV9 to TRBJ2-3, with 15 bases lining up with TRBD2. J was trimmed by 2 bases and V by 3 bases; bases with no gene match: 13. Germline CDR1 is SGDLS and CDR2 is YYNGEE. The CDR3 loop spans 20 amino acids.

This sequence joins TRBV4-1 and TRBJ2-3, with 8 bases aligning to TRBD2. The junction had 10 bases not matched to a gene; V was cut back by 1 base and J by 4 bases. The CDR3 totals 17 residues. The V gene's germline CDR1 is MGHRA and CDR2 YSYEKL. CDR3 amino acids: CASSQVLAGGGADTQYF. In DNA, the CDR3 is TGCGCCAGCAGCCAAGTTCTGGCGGGAGGTGGCGCAGATACGCAGTATTTT.

The chain carries TRBV5-5 and TRBJ1-1; 7 bases line up with TRBD1. The V and J ends lost 3 bases and 1 base, in that order; junction bases with no gene match: 15. CDR1 and CDR2 (germline): SGHKS, YYEKEE (reference sequence). The CDR3 sequence is 18 residues long. The CDR3 is CASSSFSIGTASNTEAFF. CDR3 sequence (DNA): TGTGCCAGCAGCTCTTTTTCAATCGGGACAGCCTCGAACACTGAAGCTTTCTTT.

The V and J genes are TRBV15 and TRBJ2-7; 8 positions agree with TRBD1. The ends lost 4 bases at V and 5 bases at J; junction bases unmatched: 4. The CDR3 loop spans 13 amino acids. Germline V CDR1 and CDR2: LNHNV, YYDKDF (reference sequence). Here the CDR3 reads CATSIGTGDEQYF. The CDR3 DNA follows: TGTGCCACCAGCATTGGGACAGGCGACGAGCAGTACTTC.

The CDR3 reads CASRPLEGNQPQHF. The DNA for the CDR3 is TGTGCCAGCAGGCCACTGGAGGGCAATCAGCCCCAGCATTTT. The V call is TRBV28, the J call TRBJ1-5; D not resolved. V dropped 6 bases and J dropped 2 bases, with 11 bases sitting between them. CDR3 length equals 14 residues. Germline V lookup: CDR1 MDHEN, CDR2 SYDVKM.

The genes are TRBV6-1 and TRBJ1-1; no reliable D call. Trimming shortened V by 4 bases and J by 1 base, and 10 bases separated the two germline ends. Germline CDR1 MNHNS, CDR2 SASEGT. The CDR3 has 14 amino acids. CDR3 in DNA: TGTGCCAGCAGTGCCGGGAGCGGGAACACTGAAGCTTTCTTT. Translated: CASSAGSGNTEAFF.

This clone was seen only a few times. Other DNA sequences in this sample translate to the same CDR3. This rearrangement joins TRBV4-1 to TRBJ1-2; D perhaps matches TRBD1 (6 bases). The CDR3 is 15 amino acids. The V end lost 1 base, the J end lost 1 base, and 10 bases lay between the germline ends. Germline assignment: CDR1 MGHRA and CDR2 YSYEKL. The DNA of the CDR3 is TGCGCCAGCAGCCAAGCTGTAGGGGGTAACTATGGCTACACCTTC. It translates to CASSQAVGGNYGYTF.

In DNA, the CDR3 is TGTGCCAGCAGTTACTATCCAGGGAACTATGATGGCTACACCTTC. Translation gives CASSYYPGNYDGYTF. The chain links TRBV6-5 to TRBJ1-2; perhaps TRBD1 as D (5 bases). Germline V lookup: CDR1 MNHEY, CDR2 SVGAGI. V was shortened by 1 base and J by 6 bases, with 15 bases between the two germline ends. The CDR3 is 15 amino acids.